A few counts support the clone carrying this T cell receptor beta chain. Antigen: not known. The entry originates in a study of identical twins. Findings and caveats of the study: Models predicted too little out-of-frame TCR alpha sharing in monozygotic twins. Cross-sectional statistical analysis was relied on for the conclusions, without the same donors being followed.

TCRdb processed the 5' RACE reads anew with MiXCR; each CDR3 protein has one entry. The sample shows about 550,000 distinct CDR3 sequences, around 20% of them seen only once. Germline loops: CDR1 KGHSH, CDR2 LQKENI. The CDR3 loop spans 15 amino acids. With 5 bases clipped from V and 8 bases from J, the junction kept 6 bases outside the gene matches. These data also featured in a second study, about yellow fever vaccine responses in identical twins.

The V gene is TRBV18, the J gene TRBJ2-1; TRBD2 matches 13 bases. This TCR was sampled from a woman aged 18-29 years in good health. Input material: CD4+ T cells sorted from blood. CDR3: CASSSITSGRDEQFF. CDR3 DNA sequence: TGTGCCAGCTCATCCATTACTAGCGGGAGGGATGAGCAGTTCTTC.